This T cell receptor (beta chain) appears in the sequencing data of a study of graft-versus-host responses after intestinal transplantation. Study-wide points: Early declines in HvG clones that occurred post-transplant were associated with peak circulating GvH clone levels.

Germline values: CDR1 SGHTA, CDR2 FQGTGA. The CDR3 is made up of 13 amino acids. Between the trimmed V and J ends, which lost 5 bases and 5 bases, there was a span of 9 bases. Profiling relied on immunoSEQ multiplex PCR, and the TCRdb table lists in-frame clones only, not all of them. The table shows 70,000 or so clones, with 75% to 90% occurring only once. Remarks on this clone: As yet, its antigen is unknown.

The sequence derives from a human donor who was the organ donor for an intestinal transplant. The sequenced sample was unstimulated CD4+ T cells sorted from spleen or lymph node cells, obtained before transplant. The chain has TRBV7-3 and TRBJ2-2; D call uncertain. The CDR3, as DNA: TGTGCCAGCAGCCTCACAGTAACCGGGGAGCTGTTTTTT. As protein: CASSLTVTGELFF. Together with reference TRBV7-3 and TRBJ2-2, the CDR3 gives the full variable domain: GAGVSQTPSNKVTEKGKYVELRCDPISGHTALYWYRQSLGQGPEFLIYFQGTGAADDSGLPNDRFFAVRPEGSVSTLKIQRTERGDSAVYLCASSLTVTGELFFGEGSRLTVL.